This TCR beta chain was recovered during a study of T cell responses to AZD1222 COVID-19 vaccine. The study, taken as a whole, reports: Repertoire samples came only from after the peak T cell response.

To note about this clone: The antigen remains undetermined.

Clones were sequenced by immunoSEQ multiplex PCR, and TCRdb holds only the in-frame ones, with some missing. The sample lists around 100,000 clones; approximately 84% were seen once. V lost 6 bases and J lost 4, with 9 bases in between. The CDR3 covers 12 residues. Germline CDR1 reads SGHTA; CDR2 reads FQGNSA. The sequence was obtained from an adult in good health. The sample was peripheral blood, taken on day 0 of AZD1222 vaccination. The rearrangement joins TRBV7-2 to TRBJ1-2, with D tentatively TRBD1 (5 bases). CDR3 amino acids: CASSWRGYGYTF. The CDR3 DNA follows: TGTGCCAGCAGTTGGAGGGGCTATGGCTACACCTTC.